The 13 T cell receptor beta chains below were found in one sample sequenced in a study of blood T cell repertoires in COVID-19. The protocol was immunoSEQ multiplex PCR, while the TCRdb copy is restricted to in-frame clones and leaves out a portion. The repertoire holds almost 300,000 clones, with over 85% as singletons. The sequenced sample was peripheral blood. These receptors originate from a woman aged 30 to 39 with COVID-19, enrolled during active disease.

This clone was counted a few times. This chain connects TRBV19 to TRBJ1-5, with D possibly being TRBD1 (6 bases). Germline V gene sequence: CDR1 LNHDA, CDR2 SQIVND (reference sequence). The CDR3 contains 12 residues. The V gene lost 6 bases and the J gene lost 4 bases, with 7 bases spanning the gap. CDR3 in amino acids: CASRDRNQPQHF. The CDR3 DNA follows: TGTGCCAGTAGGGACAGAAATCAGCCCCAGCATTTT. The full variable domain, rest sourced from reference TRBV19 and TRBJ1-5, is DGGITQSPKYLFRKEGQNVTLSCEQNLNHDAMYWYRQDPGQGLRLIYYSQIVNDFQKGDIAEGYSVSREKKESFPLTVTSAQKNPTAFYLCASRDRNQPQHFGDGTRLSIL.

The rearrangement uses TRBV7-8 and TRBJ2-7; possibly TRBD2 for D (6 bases). V shed 9 bases and J shed 2 bases, with 14 bases lying between them. Germline V gene data show CDR1 as SGHVS and CDR2 as FQNEAQ. The CDR3 is 13 residues long. The CDR3 DNA follows: TGTGCCAGTTCAATTGGCGGGGCCTACGAGCAGTACTTC. Translation gives CASSIGGAYEQYF.

This clone was counted once. The chain carries TRBV4-1 and TRBJ1-1, with a tentative D call TRBD1 (5 bases). Trimming stripped 6 bases from V and 5 bases from J, with 19 bases between. This CDR3 spans 15 amino acids. Looked up from germline, CDR1 is MGHRA and CDR2 is YSYEKL. CDR3 sequence: CASSLKIGVRTEAFF. The CDR3 nucleotides are TGCGCCAGCAGTCTAAAAATAGGGGTGCGGACTGAAGCTTTCTTT.

CDR3 nucleotide sequence: TGCAGCGTTGTGGAGGGAGACTATGGCTACACCTTC. Residues: CSVVEGDYGYTF. This chain links TRBV29-1 with TRBJ1-2, with D unresolved. Between the trimmed V and J ends, which lost 4 bases and 3 bases, there was a span of 9 bases. This CDR3 contains 12 residues. CDR1 is SQVTM, CDR2 ANQGSEA, per germline.

The chain carries TRBV7-9 and TRBJ2-1; TRBD2 might be the D (6 bases). The V end lost 5 bases, the J end lost 4 bases, and 15 bases lay between the germline ends. Germline V gene sequence: CDR1 SEHNR, CDR2 FQNEAQ (reference sequence). The length of the CDR3 is 15 residues. CDR3 nucleotide sequence: TGTGCCAGCAGCCCACGGGGCGGGGATTACAATGAGCAGTTCTTC. It codes for CASSPRGGDYNEQFF.

The chain combines TRBV25-1 with TRBJ1-1; the D gene is possibly TRBD1 (6 bases). CDR1 is MGHDK and CDR2 is SYGVNS in the germline V gene. V lost 2 bases, J lost 1 base, and 17 bases lay in between. The CDR3 sequence is 17 residues long. The DNA of the CDR3 is TGTGCCAGCAGTGAACGGGTCCCGGGACACTGGAACACTGAAGCTTTCTTT. It codes for CASSERVPGHWNTEAFF.

The chain combines TRBV4-2 with TRBJ1-4; D call uncertain. The CDR3 consists of 14 residues. CDR1 LGHNA and CDR2 YNFKEQ come from the germline V gene. The V end was cut by 4 bases, the J end by 3 bases, with 9 bases between. CDR3 sequence: CASSRIASNEKLFF. In nucleotides, the CDR3 is TGTGCCAGCAGCCGTATAGCCTCTAATGAAAAACTGTTTTTT.

J is TRBJ2-1 and V is TRBV7-8, with 12 positions matching TRBD2. This CDR3 is 17 amino acids long. CDR1 is SGHVS, CDR2 FQNEAQ, per germline. The ends lost 1 base at V and 4 bases at J; junction bases unmatched: 5. The CDR3 sequence is CASSLVLAGGLYNEQFF. In DNA, the CDR3 is TGTGCCAGCAGCTTAGTTCTAGCGGGGGGGTTGTACAATGAGCAGTTCTTC.

This clone was found once. The chain couples TRBV7-6 to TRBJ1-6, with TRBD1 matching 9 bases. The CDR3 has 17 amino acids. Trimming cost V 1 base and J 13 bases; bases outside gene matches: 14. Germline V CDR1 and CDR2: SGHVS, FNYEAQ. DNA of the CDR3: TGTGCCAGCAGCTTAGGGCCCCTCGGGACAGGGAGCAATCCCCTCCACTTT. It yields the protein CASSLGPLGTGSNPLHF.

The chain employs TRBV5-1 and TRBJ2-1; no reliable D call. The ends were cut back, 4 bases at V and 7 bases at J, with 9 bases in the middle. CDR1 is SGHRS, CDR2 YFSETQ, per germline. The CDR3 is 12 amino acids. CDR3 sequence (DNA): TGCGCCAGCAGCGGATCTAGGAATGAGCAGTTCTTC. Translating gives CASSGSRNEQFF.

The chain carries TRBV7-9 and TRBJ2-7; 9 bases are shared with TRBD1. J gave up 5 bases and V 1 base, and 6 bases lay outside the gene matches. Germline V CDR1 and CDR2: SEHNR, FQNEAQ (reference sequence). The CDR3 has 15 residues. CDR3: CASSLVDRGPNEQYF. The CDR3 DNA reads TGTGCCAGCAGCTTAGTGGACAGGGGCCCCAACGAGCAGTACTTC.

CDR3 amino acids: CASTRRGGNNQPQHF. The CDR3 DNA sequence: TGTGCCAGCACCAGGCGGGGGGGGAACAATCAGCCCCAGCATTTT. V gene TRBV27 combines with J gene TRBJ1-5; D may be TRBD1 (5 bases). Germline assignment: CDR1 MNHEY and CDR2 SMNVEV (reference sequence). Trimming pared 7 bases from V and 3 bases from J, leaving 16 bases between. The CDR3 totals 15 residues.

The chain has TRBV7-7 and TRBJ2-7, with D maybe TRBD1 (5 bases). Germline assignment: CDR1 SSHAT and CDR2 FNYEAQ (reference sequence). There are 14 residues in the CDR3. Between the trimmed V and J ends, which lost 2 bases and 3 bases, there was a span of 11 bases. This CDR3 reads CASSLLRQFYEQYF. CDR3 DNA sequence: TGTGCCAGCAGCTTACTCAGACAGTTCTACGAGCAGTACTTC.